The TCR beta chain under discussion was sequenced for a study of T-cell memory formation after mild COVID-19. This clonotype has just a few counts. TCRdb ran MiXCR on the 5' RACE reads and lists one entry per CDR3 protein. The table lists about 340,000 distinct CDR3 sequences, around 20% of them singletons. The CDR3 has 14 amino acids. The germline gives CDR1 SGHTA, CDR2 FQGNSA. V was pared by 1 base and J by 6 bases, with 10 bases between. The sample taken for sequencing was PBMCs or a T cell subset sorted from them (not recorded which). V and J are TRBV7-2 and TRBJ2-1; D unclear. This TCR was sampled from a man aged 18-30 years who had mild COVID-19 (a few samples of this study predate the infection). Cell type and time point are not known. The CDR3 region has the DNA TGTGCCAGCAGCTTAGACCTACCCGCCAATGAGCAGTTCTTC. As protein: CASSLDLPANEQFF.